This entry describes one TCR beta chain. Its specificity is not known. Before sequencing took place, the ViraFEST assay used viral peptide pools to expand antigen-specific CD4+ T cells. Subsequent to 10 days of culture, CD4+ T cells were isolated. Participants each got two BNT162b2 or mRNA-1273 vaccine doses. The study found no prior SARS-CoV-2 infection in the vaccine recipients, who tested negative for nucleocapsid antibodies. IL-2 at about 10 IU/ml and peptides at 9.5 to 10 ug/ml were added to cultured PBMC, two million per well. IL-2 medium was substituted for half the medium on days 3 and 7. The data were taken from a study of vaccination effects on CD4 cells after COVID-19. The CDR3 spans 16 residues. The germline V gene has CDR1 SGHVS and CDR2 FQNEAQ. V was clipped by 1 base and J by 4 bases; unmatched bases: 5. Profiled with immunoSEQ multiplex PCR; TCRdb holds only in-frame clones, not every one. The sample has around 46,000 clones; over 60% are singletons.

This chain uses TRBV7-8 with TRBJ2-3, with 10 nucleotides matching TRBD2. The sequence was collected from a human donor who received a COVID-19 vaccine. Here the sequenced sample was CD4+ T cells from PBMCs cultured with HCoV-OC43 spike peptides, taken after COVID-19 vaccination. Described subset: HCoV-OC43 spike overlapping peptide pool stimulation. This CDR3 is CASSLGLAGAADTQYF. The CDR3 coding sequence is TGTGCCAGCAGCTTAGGGCTAGCGGGGGCAGCAGATACGCAGTATTTT.